This T cell receptor beta chain was sequenced during a study of blood T cell repertoires in COVID-19. Per germline, CDR1 SGHVS and CDR2 FQNEAQ. Trimming shortened V by 1 base and J by 0 bases, and 10 bases separated the two germline ends. The CDR3 consists of 15 residues. Using immunoSEQ multiplex PCR, the repertoire was profiled, and TCRdb retains in-frame clones only, with some absent. The table records under 500,000 clones, approximately 92% of them present only once. The sequence came from a man aged 30-40 years who had recovered from COVID-19. The chain combines TRBV7-8 with TRBJ2-7; D may be TRBD2 (5 bases). Sequenced input: PBMCs or T cells enriched from blood (not recorded which). The CDR3 nucleotides are TGTGCCAGCAGCTTAGACGTGGGAGACTCCTACGAGCAGTACTTC. The encoded protein is CASSLDVGDSYEQYF. Variable domain in full (rest from reference TRBV7-8 and TRBJ2-7): GAGVSQSPRYKVAKRGQDVALRCDPISGHVSLFWYQQALGQGPEFLTYFQNEAQLDKSGLPSDRFFAERPEGSVSTLKIQRTQQEDSAVYLCASSLDVGDSYEQYFGPGTRLTVT.